The T cell receptor beta chain under discussion was sequenced for a study of post-analysis software for immune sequencing data. Regarding the study as a whole: There were a few TRBV segments more frequent in patients than controls, and TRBV5-6, TRBV5-1 and TRBV20-1 were among them.

The TCR beta cDNA libraries contained unique molecular identifiers. TCRdb ran MiXCR on the PCR reads and lists one entry per CDR3 protein. The table shows hundreds of thousands of distinct CDR3 sequences, with approximately 59% occurring only once. Regarding this clonotype: Its antigen is as yet unknown.

Deletions cut 3 bases from V and 1 base from J, with 9 bases between. The CDR3 totals 14 residues. Germline V gene lookup returns CDR1 SQVTM and CDR2 ANQGSEA. V usage is TRBV29-1 and J usage is TRBJ2-2; D gene unclear. This TCR came from a girl aged 2-10 years with multiple sclerosis. Sequencing used blood. The CDR3 bases are TGCAGCGTTGATGTGGGAAGGAACACCGGGGAGCTGTTTTTT. Its protein is CSVDVGRNTGELFF.